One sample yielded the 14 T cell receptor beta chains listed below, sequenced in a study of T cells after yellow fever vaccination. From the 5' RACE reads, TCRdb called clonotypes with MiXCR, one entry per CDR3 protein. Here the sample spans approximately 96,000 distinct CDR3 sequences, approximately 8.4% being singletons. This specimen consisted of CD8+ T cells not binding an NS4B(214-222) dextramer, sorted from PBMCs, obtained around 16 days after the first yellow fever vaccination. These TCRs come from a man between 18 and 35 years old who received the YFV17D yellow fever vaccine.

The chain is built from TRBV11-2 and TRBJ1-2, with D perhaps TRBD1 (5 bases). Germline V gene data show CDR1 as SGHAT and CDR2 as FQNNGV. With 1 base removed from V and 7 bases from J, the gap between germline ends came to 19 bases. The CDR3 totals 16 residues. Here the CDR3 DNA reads TGTGCCAGCAGCTTAGCGAGTTGGGGCGGCAGAGGTGGCTACACCTTC. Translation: CASSLASWGGRGGYTF.

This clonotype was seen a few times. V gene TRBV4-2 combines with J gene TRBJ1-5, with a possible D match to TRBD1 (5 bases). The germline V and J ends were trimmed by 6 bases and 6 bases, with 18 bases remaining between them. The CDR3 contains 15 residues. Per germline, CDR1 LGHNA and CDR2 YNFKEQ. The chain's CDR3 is CASSRGLGLGQPQHF. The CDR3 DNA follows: TGTGCCAGCAGTCGGGGCCTAGGGTTAGGTCAGCCCCAGCATTTT.

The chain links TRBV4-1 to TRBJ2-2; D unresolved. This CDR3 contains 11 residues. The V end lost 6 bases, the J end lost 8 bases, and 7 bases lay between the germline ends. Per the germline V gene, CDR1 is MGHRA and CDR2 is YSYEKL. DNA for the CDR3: TGCGCCAGCAGGGGTCCTGGGGAGCTGTTTTTT. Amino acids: CASRGPGELFF.

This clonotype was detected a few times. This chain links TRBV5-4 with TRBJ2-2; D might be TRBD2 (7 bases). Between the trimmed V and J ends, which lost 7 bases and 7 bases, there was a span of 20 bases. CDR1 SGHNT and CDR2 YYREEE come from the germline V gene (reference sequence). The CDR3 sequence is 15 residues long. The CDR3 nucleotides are TGTGCCAGCGCTGAGGGGGGGCGCGGTATCGGGGAGCTGTTTTTT. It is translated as CASAEGGRGIGELFF.

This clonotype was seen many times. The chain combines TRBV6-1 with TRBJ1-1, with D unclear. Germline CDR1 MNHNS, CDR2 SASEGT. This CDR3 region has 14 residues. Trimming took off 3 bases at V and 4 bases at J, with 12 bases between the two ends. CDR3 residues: CASSDDIWSTEAFF. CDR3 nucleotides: TGTGCCAGCAGTGACGATATATGGAGCACTGAAGCTTTCTTT.

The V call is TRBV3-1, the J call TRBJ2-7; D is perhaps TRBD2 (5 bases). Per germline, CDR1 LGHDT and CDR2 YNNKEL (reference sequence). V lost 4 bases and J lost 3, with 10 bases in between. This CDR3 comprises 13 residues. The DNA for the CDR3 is TGTGCCAGCAGCCCCCGAGAGGGCTACGAGCAGTACTTC. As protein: CASSPREGYEQYF.

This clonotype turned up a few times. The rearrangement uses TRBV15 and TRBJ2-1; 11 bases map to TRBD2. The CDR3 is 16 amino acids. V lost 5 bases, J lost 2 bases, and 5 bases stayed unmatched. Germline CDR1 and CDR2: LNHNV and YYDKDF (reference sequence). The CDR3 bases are TGTGCCACCAGCGGGTATAGCGGGGGGGCCTACAATGAGCAGTTCTTC. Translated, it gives CATSGYSGGAYNEQFF.

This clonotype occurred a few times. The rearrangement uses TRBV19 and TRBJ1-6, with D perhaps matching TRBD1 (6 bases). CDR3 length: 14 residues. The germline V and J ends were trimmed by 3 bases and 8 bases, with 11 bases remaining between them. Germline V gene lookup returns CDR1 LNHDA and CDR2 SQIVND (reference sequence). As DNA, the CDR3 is TGTGCCAGTAGTATCCCCAGGGGCGATTCACCCCTCCACTTT. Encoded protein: CASSIPRGDSPLHF.

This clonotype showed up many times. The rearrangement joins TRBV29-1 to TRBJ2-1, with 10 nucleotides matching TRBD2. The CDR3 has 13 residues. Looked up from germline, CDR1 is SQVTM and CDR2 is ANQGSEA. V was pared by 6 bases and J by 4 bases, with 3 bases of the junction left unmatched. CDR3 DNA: TGCAGCGTGTCTAGCGGGGGTTACAATGAGCAGTTCTTC. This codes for CSVSSGGYNEQFF.

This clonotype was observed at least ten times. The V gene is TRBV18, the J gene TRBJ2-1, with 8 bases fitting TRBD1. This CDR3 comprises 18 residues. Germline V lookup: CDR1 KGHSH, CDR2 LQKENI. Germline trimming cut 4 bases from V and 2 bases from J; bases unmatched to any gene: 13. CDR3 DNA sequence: TGTGCCAGCTCACGGCGGGACAGGACCGTTTTGGCCTACAATGAGCAGTTCTTC. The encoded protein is CASSRRDRTVLAYNEQFF.

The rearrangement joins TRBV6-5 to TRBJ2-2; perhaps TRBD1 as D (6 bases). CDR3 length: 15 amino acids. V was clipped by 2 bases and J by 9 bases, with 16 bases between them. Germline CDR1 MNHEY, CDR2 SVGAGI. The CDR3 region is CASSYDPTGFRELFF. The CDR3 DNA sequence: TGTGCCAGCAGTTACGATCCTACAGGGTTCCGGGAGCTGTTTTTT.

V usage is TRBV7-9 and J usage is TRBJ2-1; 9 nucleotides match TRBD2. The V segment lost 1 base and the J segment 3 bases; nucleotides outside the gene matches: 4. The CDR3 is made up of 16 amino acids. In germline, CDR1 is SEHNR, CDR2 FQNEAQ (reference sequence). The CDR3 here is CASSLDTAGGYNEQFF. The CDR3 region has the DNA TGTGCCAGCAGCTTAGATACAGCGGGGGGCTACAATGAGCAGTTCTTC. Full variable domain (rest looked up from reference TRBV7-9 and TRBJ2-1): DTGVSQNPRHKITKRGQNVTFRCDPISEHNRLYWYRQTLGQGPEFLTYFQNEAQLEKSRLLSDRFSAERPKGSFSTLEIQRTEQGDSAMYLCASSLDTAGGYNEQFFGPGTRLTVL.

Here the CDR3 DNA reads TGTGCCAGCAGTCCGGGACTAGCGGGAGATAGCACAGATACGCAGTATTTT. Translated, it gives CASSPGLAGDSTDTQYF. This sequence joins TRBV7-6 and TRBJ2-3, with 14 bases matching TRBD2. V lost 6 bases, J lost 0 bases, and 5 bases stayed unmatched. This CDR3 spans 17 amino acids. Germline V gene data show CDR1 as SGHVS and CDR2 as FNYEAQ.

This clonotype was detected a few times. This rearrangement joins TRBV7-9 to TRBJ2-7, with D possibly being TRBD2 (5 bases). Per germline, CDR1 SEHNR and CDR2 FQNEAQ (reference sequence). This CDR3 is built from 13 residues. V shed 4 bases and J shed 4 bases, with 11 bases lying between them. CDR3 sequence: CASSSPGKYEQYF. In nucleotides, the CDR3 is TGTGCCAGCAGCTCACCGGGAAAGTACGAGCAGTACTTC.